The 24 T cell receptor beta chains given below trace back to one sample, sequenced in a study of shared clonotypes between healthy human individuals. Only in-frame clones appear in the TCRdb table, and some are missing; sequencing was by immunoSEQ multiplex PCR. Of under 850,000 clones in the sample, around 77% were seen once. Sequenced material: memory CD4+ T cells sorted from blood. Subset in this sample: CD45RA-negative fraction. The source of these receptors is a young woman in good health.

As concerns this clone: The sample contains more than one DNA sequence encoding this CDR3. The chain uses TRBV2 and TRBJ2-7, with a tentative D call TRBD2 (5 bases). Between the trimmed V and J ends, which lost 2 bases and 3 bases, there was a span of 11 bases. The germline CDR1 and CDR2 sequences are SNHLY and FYNNEI. This CDR3 has 14 residues. CDR3 coding DNA: TGTGCCAGCAGTGAACGGGGTTCTAACTACGAGCAGTACTTC. Encoded protein: CASSERGSNYEQYF.

V gene TRBV6-6 combines with J gene TRBJ2-7; D may correspond to TRBD1 or TRBD2 (5 bases each). There are 16 residues in the CDR3. With 5 bases removed from V and 2 bases from J, the gap between germline ends came to 19 bases. Germline V gene lookup returns CDR1 MNHNY and CDR2 SVGAGI (reference sequence). CDR3 DNA: TGTGCCAGCAGTACCCCCCGTTACCGGGGCACCTACGAGCAGTACTTC. This sequence encodes CASSTPRYRGTYEQYF.

The rearrangement links TRBV5-4 to TRBJ2-5; perhaps TRBD1 as D (5 bases). Trimming left V 4 bases short and J 7 bases short, with 11 bases between. The CDR3 covers 12 residues. Germline-derived CDR1 and CDR2 are SGHNT and YYREEE (reference sequence). The CDR3 DNA follows: TGTGCCAGCAGCCCCTATAGGGGGACCCAGTACTTC. Encoded protein: CASSPYRGTQYF. The full variable domain, in which reference TRBV5-4 and TRBJ2-5 provide the parts outside the CDR3, is ETGVTQSPTHLIKTRGQQVTLRCSSQSGHNTVSWYQQALGQGPQFIFQYYREEENGRGNFPPRFSGLQFPNYSSELNVNALELDDSALYLCASSPYRGTQYFGPGTRLLVL.

The chain uses TRBV5-1 and TRBJ2-5; 7 bases are a match to TRBD1. With 3 bases clipped from V and 4 bases from J, the junction kept 18 bases outside the gene matches. The CDR3 covers 18 residues. Germline V lookup: CDR1 SGHRS, CDR2 YFSETQ. The chain's CDR3 is CASSSLLIRDSALETQYF. The CDR3 region has the DNA TGCGCCAGCAGCTCGCTATTGATCCGGGACAGTGCATTAGAGACCCAGTACTTC.

The chain recombines TRBV5-4 with TRBJ2-1; the D is unclear. The CDR3 has 13 amino acids. Germline CDR1 SGHNT, CDR2 YYREEE (reference sequence). The V gene lost 3 bases and the J gene lost 5 bases, with 9 bases spanning the gap. CDR3 sequence reads: CASSSDWDNEQFF. The DNA for the CDR3 is TGTGCCAGCAGCTCCGACTGGGACAATGAGCAGTTCTTC.

This rearrangement joins TRBV5-6 to TRBJ1-5, with a tentative D call TRBD1 (5 bases). V was pared by 3 bases and J by 3 bases, with 16 bases between. CDR3 length equals 16 residues. CDR1 and CDR2 from the germline V gene are SGHDT and YYEEEE. The CDR3 nucleotides are TGTGCCAGCAGCTGGGGCCGGGACCCACTCAATCAGCCCCAGCATTTT. It translates to CASSWGRDPLNQPQHF.

This sequence joins TRBV6-4 and TRBJ1-3, with 7 bases that match TRBD1. The CDR3 sequence is 14 residues long. The V gene end was trimmed by 3 bases and the J gene end by 2 bases; junction bases not matched to a gene: 1. Germline CDR1 MRHNA, CDR2 SNTAGT. The CDR3, as DNA: TGTGCCAGCAGTGAAGACAGGGCTGGAAACACCATATATTTT. Translating it yields CASSEDRAGNTIYF.

V usage is TRBV10-2 and J usage is TRBJ1-1; no definite D call. This CDR3 has 13 residues. The germline gives CDR1 WSHSY, CDR2 SAAADI. V gave up 10 bases and J gave up 1 base, with 13 bases separating them. The CDR3 DNA sequence: TGCGCCACCCTGGAGCTGTCGAACACTGAAGCTTTCTTT. Translating it yields CATLELSNTEAFF.

The V and J genes are TRBV6-1 and TRBJ2-5; 8 bases align to TRBD2. The V gene's germline CDR1 is MNHNS and CDR2 SASEGT. The CDR3 is 14 residues long. V shed 2 bases and J 5 bases; nucleotides not matched to a gene: 4. In DNA, the CDR3 is TGTGCCAGCAGTGAAATCCGGGGGGGGGAGACCCAGTACTTC. Translating it yields CASSEIRGGETQYF.

CDR3 bases: TGTGCCAGCACCCGACCTAGCGGGAGCTTCAATGAGCAGTTCTTC. Protein: CASTRPSGSFNEQFF. The chain employs TRBV6-5 and TRBJ2-1; 10 nucleotides match TRBD2. The length of the CDR3 is 15 residues. The trim removed 7 bases at V and 6 bases at J, leaving 9 bases unmatched. In germline, CDR1 is MNHEY, CDR2 SVGAGI.

This clone was seen more than once but under ten times. J is TRBJ1-2 and V is TRBV6-6; tentative D call: TRBD1 (6 bases). V was trimmed by 8 bases and J by 4 bases, leaving 11 bases between them. The V gene's germline CDR1 is MNHNY and CDR2 SVGAGI (reference sequence). CDR3 length: 12 amino acids. In nucleotides, the CDR3 is TGTGCCAGCGGGGGCAGGGCCTATGGCTACACCTTC. It encodes CASGGRAYGYTF.

The chain employs TRBV5-1 and TRBJ1-2; the D gene is possibly TRBD1 (6 bases). The CDR3 runs 13 residues. Per the germline V gene, CDR1 is SGHRS and CDR2 is YFSETQ. Deletions cut 5 bases from V and 3 bases from J, with 11 bases between. The CDR3 spells CASSAGEDYGYTF. In DNA form, the CDR3 reads TGCGCCAGCAGTGCAGGGGAAGACTATGGCTACACCTTC. Complete variable domain (other parts from reference TRBV5-1 and TRBJ1-2): KAGVTQTPRYLIKTRGQQVTLSCSPISGHRSVSWYQQTPGQGLQFLFEYFSETQRNKGNFPGRFSGRQFSNSRSEMNVSTLELGDSALYLCASSAGEDYGYTFGSGTRLTVV.

The chain is built from TRBV4-1 and TRBJ2-7; a possible D gene is TRBD1 (6 bases). Trimming removed 4 bases at V and 2 bases at J, with 9 bases between. Germline assignment: CDR1 MGHRA and CDR2 YSYEKL. The CDR3 runs 13 residues. CDR3 bases: TGCGCCAGCAGCCCGGGACACCCCTACGAGCAGTACTTC. Its protein product is CASSPGHPYEQYF.

The chain uses TRBV30 and TRBJ2-2; D unresolved. V was trimmed by 1 base and J by 3 bases, leaving 15 bases between them. CDR1 is GTSNPN and CDR2 is SVGIG in the germline V gene (reference sequence). This CDR3 contains 16 residues. The DNA of the CDR3 is TGTGCCTGGAGTGGATCTTTGGCCTGGGACACCGGGGAGCTGTTTTTT. Protein: CAWSGSLAWDTGELFF.

The chain recombines TRBV29-1 with TRBJ2-5, with 9 bases lining up with TRBD2. V lost 6 bases, J lost 4 bases, and 3 bases stayed unmatched. This CDR3 comprises 12 residues. Germline V gives CDR1 SQVTM, CDR2 ANQGSEA. The CDR3 region is CSVRSGRETQYF. In DNA, the CDR3 is TGCAGCGTACGTAGCGGGAGAGAGACCCAGTACTTC.

This rearrangement joins TRBV29-1 to TRBJ1-3; the D is unclear. The germline gives CDR1 SQVTM, CDR2 ANQGSEA. Trimming pared 6 bases from V and 4 bases from J, leaving 10 bases between. The CDR3 extends over 12 amino acids. As DNA, the CDR3 is TGCAGCGTAACCCGCGGGGGAAACACCATATATTTT. Translation: CSVTRGGNTIYF.

This chain joins TRBV28 and TRBJ2-7; D unresolved. In germline, CDR1 is MDHEN, CDR2 SYDVKM. The CDR3 contains 13 residues. V dropped 1 base and J dropped 2 bases, with 6 bases sitting between them. CDR3 nucleotides: TGTGCCAGCAGTTTATACGATACCTACGAGCAGTACTTC. Its protein is CASSLYDTYEQYF. Full variable domain (outside the CDR3, taken from reference TRBV28 and TRBJ2-7): DVKVTQSSRYLVKRTGEKVFLECVQDMDHENMFWYRQDPGLGLRLIYFSYDVKMKEKGDIPEGYSVSREKKERFSLILESASTNQTSMYLCASSLYDTYEQYFGPGTRLTVT.

This clone was recorded a few times. This rearrangement joins TRBV25-1 to TRBJ2-4, with a possible D match to TRBD1 (6 bases). CDR1 MGHDK and CDR2 SYGVNS come from the germline V gene. The V and J ends lost 5 bases and 8 bases respectively, with 13 bases between them. The CDR3 consists of 13 residues. This chain's CDR3 is CASSTGYGDIQYF. CDR3 DNA: TGTGCCAGCAGTACAGGGTACGGGGACATTCAGTACTTC.

The V call is TRBV14, the J call TRBJ2-4; the D call may be TRBD1 or TRBD2 (5 bases each). The CDR3 has 16 residues. Looked up from germline, CDR1 is SGHDN and CDR2 is FVKESK. V lost 3 bases and J 5 bases, leaving 17 bases between the germline ends. The CDR3 here is CASSQGPRERENIQYF. The CDR3 coding sequence is TGTGCCAGCAGCCAGGGTCCCAGGGAGCGCGAAAACATTCAGTACTTC.

CDR3 DNA: TGTGCCAGCAGCTCCACAGGACTCACAGATACGCAGTATTTT. It translates to CASSSTGLTDTQYF. V usage is TRBV7-9 and J usage is TRBJ2-3; D possibly uses TRBD1 or TRBD2 (5 bases each). Germline loops: CDR1 SEHNR, CDR2 FQNEAQ (reference sequence). This CDR3 has 14 amino acids. V was trimmed by 4 bases and J by 2 bases, leaving 10 bases between them.

This chain connects TRBV29-1 to TRBJ2-7; 8 bases agree with TRBD2. Trimming took 4 bases from V and 2 from J; bases not matched to a gene: 7. The CDR3 is made up of 14 amino acids. The germline V gene has CDR1 SQVTM and CDR2 ANQGSEA. The CDR3: CSVAMREEPYEQYF. The CDR3 nucleotides read TGCAGCGTTGCAATGCGGGAGGAACCCTACGAGCAGTACTTC.

About this clone itself: This specimen includes other DNA sequences encoding the same CDR3. V gene TRBV2 combines with J gene TRBJ2-7; 12 nucleotides line up with TRBD2. Trimming at V came to 4 bases and at J to 7 bases, leaving 5 bases not matched to a gene. The CDR3 runs to 14 residues. CDR1 is SNHLY, CDR2 FYNNEI, per germline. CDR3 protein: CASSGLAGVGEQYF. CDR3 in DNA: TGTGCCAGCAGTGGACTAGCGGGAGTTGGAGAGCAGTACTTC.

The genes are TRBV18 and TRBJ1-1; 7 bases match TRBD1. Germline trimming cut 5 bases from V and 4 bases from J; bases unmatched to any gene: 7. The CDR3 extends over 14 amino acids. Germline V gives CDR1 KGHSH, CDR2 LQKENI. CDR3 residues: CASSATGTGTEAFF. The CDR3 nucleotides are TGTGCCAGCTCAGCGACAGGGACGGGCACTGAAGCTTTCTTT. The entire variable domain, with the rest obtained from reference TRBV18 and TRBJ1-1, is as follows: NAGVMQNPRHLVRRRGQEARLRCSPMKGHSHVYWYRQLPEEGLKFMVYLQKENIIDESGMPKERFSAEFPKEGPSILRIQQVVRGDSAAYFCASSATGTGTEAFFGQGTRLTVV.

With respect to this clone: This likely reflects a read error, since a far larger clone is one base away. Other DNA sequences in this specimen translate into the identical CDR3. This rearrangement joins TRBV7-2 to TRBJ2-1, with 7 bases lining up with TRBD1. Germline V gene sequence: CDR1 SGHTA, CDR2 FQGNSA. The ends lost 5 bases at V and 3 bases at J; junction bases unmatched: 4. The CDR3 is 14 residues long. The chain's CDR3 is CASSHRDSYNEQFF. The CDR3 nucleotides read TGTGCCAGCAGCCACCGGGACAGCTACAATGAGCAGTTCTTC. The full variable domain, with the rest looked up from reference TRBV7-2 and TRBJ2-1, is GAGVSQSPSNKVTEKGKDVELRCDPISGHTALYWYRQSLGQGLEFLIYFQGNSAPDKSGLPSDRFSAERTGGSVSTLTIQRTQQEDSAVYLCASSHRDSYNEQFFGPGTRLTVL.